This TCR beta chain is drawn from a study of Tregs in tolerant kidney transplant recipients. Findings and caveats of the study: Donor-specific Treg expansion exceeded global Treg expansion in tolerant patients, suggesting antigen drive. Validation in larger populations is needed because few patients were studied. No direct test of biological reproducibility was done here.

Unstimulated regulatory T cells (CD4+CD25+CD127-), CD4+CD25- non-regulatory cells, CD4 and CD8 cells were FACS-sorted from thawed PBMCs. Sequencing used immunoSEQ multiplex PCR; TCRdb keeps in-frame clones, though not all of them. The sample table includes roughly 50,000 clones. Details on this clone: The target antigen is unknown.

The specimen comprised CD4+ T cells from blood, sampled before the transplant. The clonotype originates from a human donor who received a combined kidney and bone marrow transplant.

CDR3 sequence reads: CASSPLSQGAGETQYF. The CDR3 DNA, read in part, is TGTGCCAGTAGTCCCTTATCACAGGGGGCTGGTGAGACC. The chain carries TRBV19 and TRBJ2-5; 9 positions match TRBD1. The sequenced fragment ends 3 residues before the CDR3 boundary, so the rest is inferred from the germline J gene. CDR3 size: 16 residues. Trimming took 5 bases from V and 5 from J; bases not matched to a gene: 12. In germline, CDR1 is LNHDA, CDR2 SQIVND (reference sequence).